This section outlines one T cell receptor (beta chain) sequence together with its context. The CDR3 is made up of 14 amino acids. Between the trimmed V and J ends, which lost 1 base and 7 bases, there was a span of 11 bases. The germline CDR1 and CDR2 sequences are SGHAT and FQNNGV. This specimen belongs to a study of PD-L1 blockade in urothelial cancer. Whole-study context: Of about 29 patients, twenty-five were males with bladder-origin urothelial cancer.

Specified time point: peripheral blood 6 weeks after treatment start. Samples spanned pretreatment and treatment, with 1 to 8 time points per patient. Produced via immunoSEQ multiplex PCR; TCRdb's table is partial and in-frame only. This table holds nearly 50,000 clones, around 82% found once. The starting material was PBMCs, obtained around atezolizumab (anti-PD-L1) treatment. The chain is built from TRBV11-2 and TRBJ2-1; D is ambiguous. This sequence was found in a man between 50 and 59 years old with urothelial cancer. The DNA for the CDR3 is TGTGCCAGCAGCTTAGTGGGTACGAGGAATGAGCAGTTCTTC. It translates to CASSLVGTRNEQFF.